The 28 T cell receptor beta chains in this list originate from one sample, sequenced in a study of tumor and adjacent non-tumor tissue in lung cancer. This sample's RNA came from whole unsorted tissue. The normal lung tissue was taken more than 3 cm from the tumor edge. Three rounds of nested PCR, following a modified ARM-PCR protocol, produced the TCRbeta library. TCRdb re-called the multiplex PCR reads with MiXCR, one entry per CDR3 protein. The data contain tens of thousands of distinct CDR3 sequences, less than 75% of them singletons. Sequenced: distant non-tumor lung tissue. The receptors derive from a woman aged 50 to 60 with non-small cell lung cancer.

About this clonotype itself: One junction end disagrees with the germline gene, perhaps due to a read error. The genes are TRBV6-5 and TRBJ1-4, with D tentatively TRBD1 (5 bases). Looked up from germline, CDR1 is MNHEY and CDR2 is SVGAGI. CDR3 size: 15 residues. In DNA, the CDR3 is TGTGCCAGCAGATCTGGGGGGGGAGGGAATGAAGAACTGTTTTTT. It encodes CASRSGGGGNEELFF.

About this clonotype itself: It may be a read error: a sequence one base away is much more abundant. V gene TRBV5-4 combines with J gene TRBJ1-2, with 7 bases fitting TRBD1. The V gene's germline CDR1 is SGHNT and CDR2 YYREEE (reference sequence). Trimming at V came to 5 bases and at J to 8 bases, leaving 9 bases not matched to a gene. This CDR3 has 13 amino acids. The CDR3 coding sequence is TGTGCCAGCAGAGAAGACAGGGAGCCCGGCTACACCTTC. Translated, it gives CASREDREPGYTF. The whole variable domain, remainder taken from reference TRBV5-4 and TRBJ1-2, is ETGVTQSPTHLIKTRGQQVTLRCSSQSGHNTVSWYQQALGQGPQFIFQYYREEENGRGNFPPRFSGLQFPNYSSELNVNALELDDSALYLCASREDREPGYTFGSGTRLTVV.

Comments on this clonotype: The conserved phenylalanine or tryptophan is not found at the CDR3 terminus, so this likely reflects a read error. V and J are TRBV5-6 and TRBJ2-1; 9 bases fit TRBD2. Germline-derived CDR1 and CDR2 are SGHDT and YYEEEE. The CDR3 length is 14 residues. The trim removed 3 bases at V and 3 bases at J, leaving 1 base unmatched. CDR3 nucleotides: TGTGCCAGCAGCTGGACTAGCGTCTACAATGAGCAGTTCTTG. Translation gives CASSWTSVYNEQFL.

Worth noting for this clonotype: One end of the junction does not line up with germline, which may come from a read error. The chain couples TRBV20-1 to TRBJ2-3, with D maybe TRBD2 (6 bases). Germline V gene sequence: CDR1 DFQATT, CDR2 SNEGSKA (reference sequence). The CDR3 sequence is 13 residues long. The CDR3 sequence is CSVRELGTDTQYF. DNA for the CDR3: TGCAGTGTCCGGGAGCTCGGCACAGATACACAGTATTTT.

The V gene is TRBV4-1, the J gene TRBJ1-1; D possibly corresponds to TRBD1 (6 bases). CDR1 is MGHRA, CDR2 YSYEKL, per germline. Trimming shortened V by 2 bases and J by 3 bases, and 16 bases separated the two germline ends. The CDR3 sequence is 16 residues long. CDR3 loop: CASSQCRYRADTEAFF. In nucleotides, the CDR3 is TGCGCCAGCAGCCAATGTCGTTACAGGGCGGACACTGAAGCTTTCTTT.

At least ten counts were recorded for this clonotype. The V call is TRBV20-1, the J call TRBJ1-1; D is uncertain. Trimming left V 0 bases short and J 4 bases short, with 15 bases between. Germline loops: CDR1 DFQATT, CDR2 SNEGSKA (reference sequence). This CDR3 contains 15 residues. As DNA, the CDR3 is TGCAGTGCTAGAGATGTCGTCAGAGGGAGCACTGAAGCTTTCTTT. As protein: CSARDVVRGSTEAFF.

Comment on this clonotype: A read error may produce the germline difference seen at one junction end. The V gene is TRBV28, the J gene TRBJ2-4, with D perhaps matching TRBD2 (6 bases). There are 15 residues in the CDR3. CDR1 MDHEN and CDR2 SYDVKM come from the germline V gene. Here the CDR3 reads CANSFGLLARNIQYF. Written as DNA, the CDR3 is TGTGCCAACAGTTTTGGGTTACTAGCCAGAAACATTCAGTACTTC.

Concerning this clonotype: Compared with germline, one end of the junction differs, possibly owing to a read error. The chain links TRBV12-3 or TRBV12-4 to TRBJ2-1; 7 bases align to TRBD1. This CDR3 contains 13 residues. This CDR3 is CASRVTGYNEQLF. CDR3 sequence (DNA): TGTGCCAGCAGGGTGACAGGGTATAATGAGCAGCTCTTC.

This clonotype showed up just once. Given a much more abundant clone one base away, this may be a read error. This sequence joins TRBV5-6 and TRBJ1-2; 8 bases agree with TRBD1. Per germline, CDR1 SGHDT and CDR2 YYEEEE. This CDR3 region has 14 residues. CDR3 sequence (DNA): TGTGCCGGCAGCTGGACAGGGTCCGTCTATGGCTACACCTTC. Encoded protein: CAGSWTGSVYGYTF.

Worth noting for this clonotype: The conserved phenylalanine or tryptophan is not found at the CDR3 terminus, so this likely reflects a read error. No DNA is shown, since the ends of the CDR3 on it are uncertain; the CDR3 is the one TCRdb lists. The chain combines TRBV11-1 with TRBJ2-7; the table's TRBD1 call for D was not verified on the DNA. Germline values: CDR1 SGHAT, CDR2 FQDESV (reference sequence). Including both end residues, the CDR3 is 13 amino acids long. This CDR3 is CASSADRTYEQYL.

The table lists this clonotype with a count of one. The chain couples TRBV6-1 to TRBJ2-7; 8 nucleotides align to TRBD1. The V segment lost 10 bases and the J segment 7 bases; nucleotides outside the gene matches: 18. Germline values: CDR1 MNHNS, CDR2 SASEGT. The CDR3 is 15 residues long. The CDR3: CANSARGLIINEQYF. The CDR3 DNA is TGTGCCAACAGCGCCAGGGGGCTAATTATAAATGAGCAGTACTTC.

The genes are TRBV2 and TRBJ2-1, with D tentatively TRBD1 (5 bases). V was clipped by 5 bases and J by 10 bases, with 18 bases between them. The germline gives CDR1 SNHLY, CDR2 FYNNEI. The CDR3 loop spans 14 amino acids. The CDR3 is CASSRSGASREQFF. DNA of the CDR3: TGTGCCAGCAGTAGGAGTGGGGCGTCTAGGGAGCAGTTCTTC.

Comment on this clonotype: Possible read error: a much larger clone is one base away. This chain links TRBV12-3 or TRBV12-4 with TRBJ1-4; D may be TRBD1 (6 bases). This CDR3 is 15 amino acids long. The chain's CDR3 is CASRKTGSPNEKLLF. The CDR3, as DNA: TGTGCCAGCAGAAAAACAGGGTCACCTAATGAAAAACTGCTTTTT.

V usage is TRBV28 and J usage is TRBJ1-1; D unclear. Per the germline V gene, CDR1 is MDHEN and CDR2 is SYDVKM. Trimming left V 6 bases short and J 11 bases short, with 19 bases between. The CDR3 contains 13 residues. CDR3 nucleotide sequence: TGTGCCAGCAGCACCCCTCACGTCTCCGATGCTTTCTTT. Amino acid sequence: CASSTPHVSDAFF.

Notes on this clonotype: Possible read error: a much larger clone is one base away. V and J are TRBV12-3 or TRBV12-4 and TRBJ1-4; D is perhaps TRBD1 (6 bases). The CDR3 is 12 residues long. Trimming left V 4 bases short and J 13 bases short, with 13 bases between. In nucleotides, the CDR3 is TGTGCCAGCAGTTCCACAGGGCTAATACTGTTTTTT. Its translation is CASSSTGLILFF.

This clonotype has a count of ten or more. The gene calls are TRBV12-3 or TRBV12-4 and TRBJ1-4; D ambiguous. Trimming removed 7 bases at V and 0 bases at J, with 15 bases between. The CDR3 spans 16 residues. The CDR3 region is CASTDWTFATNEKLFF. CDR3 nucleotide sequence: TGTGCCAGCACCGATTGGACGTTTGCAACTAATGAAAAACTGTTTTTT.

About this clonotype itself: A read error may account for a junction end that differs from germline. The gene calls are TRBV6-6 and TRBJ1-6; 7 nucleotides agree with TRBD1. CDR1 and CDR2 from the germline V gene are MNHNY and SVGAGI (reference sequence). This CDR3 is 14 amino acids long. The CDR3 bases are TGTGCCAGCAGACTGGGACAGCAGAATTCACCCCCCCACTTT. Translating gives CASRLGQQNSPPHF.

J is TRBJ2-1 and V is TRBV30; D is ambiguous. Germline CDR1 reads GTSNPN; CDR2 reads SVGIG (reference sequence). The CDR3 sequence is 15 residues long. V gave up 4 bases and J gave up 7 bases, with 20 bases separating them. This chain's CDR3 is CAWTRWSRRANEQFF. The DNA for the CDR3 is TGTGCCTGGACCCGGTGGAGCCGACGGGCGAATGAGCAGTTCTTC.

In regard to this clonotype: Being one base from a much bigger clone, this may be a read error. This sequence joins TRBV7-9 and TRBJ2-3; D possibly corresponds to TRBD2 (6 bases). The germline CDR1 and CDR2 sequences are SEHNR and FQNEAQ (reference sequence). V lost 1 base, J lost 7 bases, and 12 bases lay in between. The CDR3 runs 14 residues. The chain's CDR3 is CASSLEGGVHTQYF. The CDR3 coding sequence is TGTGCCAGCAGCTTAGAAGGCGGGGTGCATACGCAGTATTTT.

Concerning this clonotype itself: Since no conserved phenylalanine or tryptophan closes the CDR3, a read error is the likely cause. Because the CDR3's place on the DNA is in doubt, the DNA is left out and the CDR3 is given as listed by TCRdb. The gene calls are TRBV20-1 and TRBJ2-1; the table's D call of TRBD2 was not tested on the DNA. Per germline, CDR1 DFQATT and CDR2 SNEGSKA (reference sequence). The CDR3 has 14 residues if both end residues are counted. The CDR3 reads CSASGRVSYNEQSL.

This clonotype was observed at least ten times. V gene TRBV4-1 combines with J gene TRBJ1-5, with D possibly being TRBD1 (5 bases). CDR1 is MGHRA, CDR2 YSYEKL, per germline. The CDR3 runs 15 residues. The V end was cut by 4 bases, the J end by 6 bases, with 16 bases between. The CDR3 reads CASSRIKGGTQPQHF. CDR3 in DNA: TGCGCCAGCAGCCGTATTAAGGGAGGGACTCAGCCCCAGCATTTT.

Points on this clonotype: At one end the junction does not follow the germline gene, possibly because of a read error. The gene calls are TRBV6-6 and TRBJ2-2; no clear D gene. The CDR3 has 13 amino acids. Per the germline V gene, CDR1 is MNHNY and CDR2 is SVGAGI (reference sequence). The CDR3 protein is CPSSYVRARELFF. The CDR3 DNA reads as TGTCCCAGCAGTTACGTCAGAGCCAGGGAGCTGTTTTTT.

Comments on this clonotype: Its ends do not fully match the called genes, so a read error is possible. V gene TRBV24-1 combines with J gene TRBJ2-2; possible D gene TRBD1, 6 bases. The CDR3 consists of 17 residues. Per germline, CDR1 KGHDR and CDR2 SFDVKD. CDR3 protein: CATRNETGFRGTGERFF. In nucleotides, the CDR3 is TGTGCCACCAGAAACGAAACAGGGTTCCGAGGGACCGGGGAGCGGTTTTTT.

In the case of this clonotype: Given a much more abundant clone one base away, this may be a read error. The CDR3 carries no conserved terminal phenylalanine or tryptophan, so it likely arises from a read error. The chain combines TRBV20-1 with TRBJ2-2, with a weak D call TRBD1 (5 bases). Germline CDR1 and CDR2: DFQATT and SNEGSKA (reference sequence). The CDR3 sequence is 15 residues long. V was cut by 1 base and J by 4 bases, with 13 bases left in between. CDR3 nucleotide sequence: TGCAGTGCTAGAGGGTTCGAGACAGCCACCGGGGAGCTGTTTTCT. It translates to CSARGFETATGELFS.

V gene TRBV7-9 combines with J gene TRBJ1-6, with a weak D call TRBD1 (5 bases). Trimming removed 5 bases at V and 9 bases at J, with 14 bases between. The CDR3 is made up of 14 amino acids. CDR1 and CDR2 from the germline V gene are SEHNR and FQNEAQ (reference sequence). The CDR3 DNA reads as TGTGCCAGCAGCGCCGGACAAGATAGTTCACCCCTCCACTTT. Translating it yields CASSAGQDSSPLHF.

Comments on this clonotype: One junction end does not reproduce the germline sequence, and a read error may be involved. J is TRBJ2-6 and V is TRBV4-3; D gene ambiguous. This CDR3 contains 18 residues. Per germline, CDR1 LGHNA and CDR2 YSLEER. The CDR3, as DNA: TGTGCCAGCAGCCAAGAGAATGATGTGAACTCTGGGGCCAACGTCCTGACTTTC. It is translated as CASSQENDVNSGANVLTF.

This clonotype was recorded only once. This may stem from a read error, because a much larger clone lies one nucleotide away. It is likely a read error, because the conserved phenylalanine at the end of the CDR3 is missing. The rearrangement joins TRBV6-6 to TRBJ2-7; D is unclear. Germline V gives CDR1 MNHNY, CDR2 SVGAGI (reference sequence). The V and J ends lost 4 bases and 6 bases respectively, with 7 bases between them. This CDR3 is 11 amino acids long. CDR3 sequence: CASSSVIEQYS. CDR3 bases: TGTGCCAGCAGTTCGGTCATCGAGCAGTACTCC.

V gene TRBV12-3 or TRBV12-4 combines with J gene TRBJ2-3; D unclear. The CDR3 has 15 amino acids. Trimming removed 11 bases at V and 1 base at J, with 19 bases between. The CDR3 region is CAGTLDHGGTDTQYF. In DNA form, the CDR3 reads TGTGCCGGCACTCTCGATCATGGGGGCACAGATACGCAGTATTTT.